This record covers a single TCR beta chain. In the study's own analysis: Amplification from reference gene primers served as the basis for estimated nucleated cell counts. TCRdb's table, derived via immunoSEQ multiplex PCR, lists solely in-frame clones and lacks some. Clone size and V and J calls were adopted from that table, with D and trimming inferred from the DNA. The sample holds 100,000 to 150,000 clones; 80% to 85% are singletons and the top ten take roughly 9%. V trimming: 8 bases; J trimming: 7 bases; junction bases outside the gene matches: 7. Looked up from germline, CDR1 is LNHDA and CDR2 is SQIVND (reference sequence). This CDR3 has 14 amino acids. This sample stems from a study of blood T cell repertoires in COVID-19. Across the study: Spain, Italy and the United States supplied samples that represented acute and convalescent COVID-19. T cells, B-cell-depleted T cells, or PBMCs supplied cDNA or gDNA.

The sample consisted of peripheral blood. The TCR originated in a woman in her fifties or sixties with active or convalescent COVID-19. The genes are TRBV19 and TRBJ2-3; 12 bases map to TRBD2. The CDR3 here is CASRTSGAPYTQYF. CDR3 sequence (DNA): TGTGCCAGTCGGACTAGCGGGGCCCCCTATACGCAGTATTTT.